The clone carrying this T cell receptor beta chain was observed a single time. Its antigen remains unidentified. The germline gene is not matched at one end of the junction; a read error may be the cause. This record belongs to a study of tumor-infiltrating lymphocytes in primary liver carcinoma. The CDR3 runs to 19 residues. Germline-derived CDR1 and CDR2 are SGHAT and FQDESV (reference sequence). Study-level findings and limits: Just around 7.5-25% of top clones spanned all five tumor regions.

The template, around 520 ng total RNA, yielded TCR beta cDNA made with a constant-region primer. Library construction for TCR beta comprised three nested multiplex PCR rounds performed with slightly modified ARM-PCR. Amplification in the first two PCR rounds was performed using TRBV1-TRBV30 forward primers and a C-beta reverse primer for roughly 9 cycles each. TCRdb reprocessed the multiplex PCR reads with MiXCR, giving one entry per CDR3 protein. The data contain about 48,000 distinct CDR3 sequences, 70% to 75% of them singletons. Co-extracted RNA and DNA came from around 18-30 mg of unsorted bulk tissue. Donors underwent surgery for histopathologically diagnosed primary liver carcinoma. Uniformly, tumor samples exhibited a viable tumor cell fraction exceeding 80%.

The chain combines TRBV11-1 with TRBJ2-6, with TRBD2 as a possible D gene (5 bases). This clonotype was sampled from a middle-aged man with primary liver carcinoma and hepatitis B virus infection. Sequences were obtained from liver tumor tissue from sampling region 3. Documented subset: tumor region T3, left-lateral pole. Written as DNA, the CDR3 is TGTGTCAGCAGCCCCCGGTGGAGCGGTGTTAGCTCTGGGGCCAACGTCCTGACTTTC. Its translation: CVSSPRWSGVSSGANVLTF.